The 5 T cell receptor gamma chains given below trace back to one sample, sequenced in a study of fetal and pediatric gammadelta thymocytes. TCRdb fed the reads into CATT to redo clone calling. The table has a few hundred gamma-chain clones, 3.5% to 5.5% seen once. Elective pregnancy terminations at about 14 to 22 weeks estimated gestational age supplied the fetal thymuses. Specimen: non-Vgamma9Vdelta2 gamma-delta T cells from the thymus. Regarding subset: CD3+gammadeltaTCR+ thymocytes not co-expressing Vgamma9 and Vdelta2. These receptor sequences come from a human fetus.

In its sample, this clone was seen a few times. This chain uses TRGV8 with TRGJ1 or TRGJ2. Germline V CDR1 and CDR2: VENAVY, YDSYNSRV. This CDR3 region has 10 residues. V gave up 8 bases and J gave up 2 bases; unmatched junction bases: 0. Here the CDR3 reads CATYYYKKLF. CDR3 DNA sequence: TGTGCCACCTATTATTATAAGAAACTCTTT.

This clone is classed as medium-sized. In the same sample, other DNA sequences code for this CDR3. The chain couples TRGV4 to TRGJ1 or TRGJ2. Germline assignment: CDR1 EGSTGY and CDR2 YDSYTSSV. The V gene end was trimmed by 0 bases and the J gene end by 0 bases; junction bases not matched to a gene: 2. CDR3 size: 14 residues. In DNA form, the CDR3 reads TGTGCCACCTGGGATGGGCCGAATTATTATAAGAAACTCTTT. Translating it yields CATWDGPNYYKKLF.

A few counts support this clone. The protein given by TCRdb reflects a much larger clone and differs at residue 7 from this DNA's translation, likely from a read error; the protein shown is the DNA's translation. This chain joins TRGV9 and TRGJ1 or TRGJ2. Germline lookup yields CDR1 GITISATS and CDR2 ISYDGTV (reference sequence). V lost 0 bases to trimming and J lost 1 base; unmatched junction nucleotides: 0. The CDR3 consists of 13 residues. The CDR3 protein is CALWEVNYYKKLF. CDR3 bases: TGTGCCTTGTGGGAGGTGAATTATTATAAGAAACTCTTT.

By sample fraction, this clone is large. This rearrangement joins TRGV4 to TRGJ1 or TRGJ2. With V trimmed by 0 bases and J by 2 bases, 4 bases remained unmatched. Germline V CDR1 and CDR2: EGSTGY, YDSYTSSV. CDR3 length: 14 residues. The DNA for the CDR3 is TGTGCCACCTGGGATGGGCGAGATTATTATAAGAAACTCTTT. As protein: CATWDGRDYYKKLF.

By proportion, this clone is large. This rearrangement joins TRGV5 to TRGJ1 or TRGJ2. From germline, CDR1 is VINAFY and CDR2 YDVSNSKD. The CDR3 has 13 amino acids. After removal of 2 bases from V and 1 base from J, the junction contained 2 bases not matched to a gene. The CDR3 sequence is CATWDKNYYKKLF. CDR3 DNA sequence: TGTGCCACCTGGGACAAAAATTATTATAAGAAACTCTTT.